This entry describes one T cell receptor beta chain. The entry originates in a study of T cell repertoires in cytomegalovirus infection. Study-wide background: It can be stated that public TCR beta signatures indicated CMV infection as well as a matching HLA type.

CDR3 length: 11 residues. In germline, CDR1 is WSHSY, CDR2 SAAADI. With 2 bases removed from V and 3 bases from J, the gap between germline ends came to 2 bases. TCRdb recomputed calls from the reads with MiXCR, one row per CDR3 protein. The sample records over 200,000 distinct CDR3 sequences, roughly 13% being singletons. Sequencing was carried out using PBMCs. The clonotype was recovered from a human donor in good health (CMV status not recorded). Some clones in this sample may be carry-over from other donors' samples. The chain uses TRBV10-2 and TRBJ2-7; D not certain. The CDR3 protein is CASSESYEQYF. CDR3 coding DNA: TGCGCCAGCAGTGAGAGCTACGAGCAGTACTTC.